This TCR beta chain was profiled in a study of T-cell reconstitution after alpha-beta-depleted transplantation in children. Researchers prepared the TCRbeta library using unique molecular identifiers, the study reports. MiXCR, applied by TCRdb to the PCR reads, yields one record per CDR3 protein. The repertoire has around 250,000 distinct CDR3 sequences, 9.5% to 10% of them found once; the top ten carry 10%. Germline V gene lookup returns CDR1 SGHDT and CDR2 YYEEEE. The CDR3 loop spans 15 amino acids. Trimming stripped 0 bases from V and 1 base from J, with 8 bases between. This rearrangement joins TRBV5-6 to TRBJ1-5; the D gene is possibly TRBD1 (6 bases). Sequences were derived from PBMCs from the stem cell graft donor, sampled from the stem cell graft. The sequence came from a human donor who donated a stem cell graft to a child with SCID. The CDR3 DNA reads TGTGCCAGCAGCTTGGCGCAGGGGAGCAATCAGCCCCAGCATTTT. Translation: CASSLAQGSNQPQHF.